These T cell receptor beta chains were read from a single sample in a study of cytomegalovirus exposure and HLA in healthy donors. Data came from immunoSEQ multiplex PCR; TCRdb stores just in-frame clones and leaves some out. The data contain approximately 140,000 clones, 79% of them singletons. What was sequenced was PBMCs. These receptor sequences come from a man over 45 in good health and CMV-seropositive. The CDR3 runs from the conserved cysteine through the conserved F or W. A D gene is named only where the DNA matches it firmly. Clone size, where shown, is once, few, many, or a class for clones that have expanded.

D gene: .
V gene: TRBV13
CDR3 length: 17
J gene: TRBJ2-2
clone size: .
CDR3 DNA: TGTGCCAGCAGCTCTCGACTAGATAGCTCGAACACCGGGGAGCTGTTTTTT
CDR3 protein: CASSSRLDSSNTGELFF

D gene: TRBD1
V gene: TRBV11-2
CDR3 length: 12
J gene: TRBJ2-7
clone size: few
CDR3 DNA: TGTGCCAGCAGCCTGGACAGGGACGAGCAGTACTTC
CDR3 protein: CASSLDRDEQYF

D gene: TRBD2
V gene: TRBV7-8
CDR3 length: 16
J gene: TRBJ2-7
clone size: .
CDR3 DNA: TGTGCCAGCAGCCAAGCAGGCAGGGAGGGAAGATACGAGCAGTACTTC
CDR3 protein: CASSQAGREGRYEQYF

D gene: TRBD1
V gene: TRBV28
CDR3 length: 14
J gene: TRBJ1-5
clone size: .
CDR3 DNA: TGTGCCAGCAGTTTCAGACAGGGCGGTCAGCCCCAGCATTTT
CDR3 protein: CASSFRQGGQPQHF

D gene: .
V gene: TRBV12-5
CDR3 length: 17
J gene: TRBJ1-6
clone size: .
CDR3 DNA: TGTGCTAGTGGTCTCAGGCAGTACTCTACCCCTAATTCACCCCTCCACTTT
CDR3 protein: CASGLRQYSTPNSPLHF

D gene: TRBD1
V gene: TRBV7-9
CDR3 length: 14
J gene: TRBJ1-4
clone size: few
CDR3 DNA: TGTGCCAGCAGCTTAAAACAGGGGAGGGAAAAACTGTTTTTT
CDR3 protein: CASSLKQGREKLFF

D gene: TRBD1
V gene: TRBV2
CDR3 length: 12
J gene: TRBJ2-1
clone size: .
CDR3 DNA: TGTGCCAAAGGACAGGGTTACAATGAGCAGTTCTTC
CDR3 protein: CAKGQGYNEQFF

D gene: TRBD2
V gene: TRBV5-1
CDR3 length: 17
J gene: TRBJ2-1
clone size: once
CDR3 DNA: TGCGCCAGCAGCCCGGAGGCTAGCGGGGTCCCCTACAATGAGCAGTTCTTC
CDR3 protein: CASSPEASGVPYNEQFF

D gene: TRBD2
V gene: TRBV7-9
CDR3 length: 16
J gene: TRBJ2-1
clone size: once
CDR3 DNA: TGTGCCAGCAGCCCAAGACTAGCGGGGACCTACAATGAGCAGTTCTTC
CDR3 protein: CASSPRLAGTYNEQFF

D gene: TRBD2
V gene: TRBV18
CDR3 length: 16
J gene: TRBJ2-5
clone size: .
CDR3 DNA: TGTGCCAGCTCACCAGCGGCTAGCGGGAGGGGAGAGACCCAGTACTTC
CDR3 protein: CASSPAASGRGETQYF

D gene: TRBD2
V gene: TRBV7-3
CDR3 length: 16
J gene: TRBJ2-3
clone size: few
CDR3 DNA: TGTGCCAGCAGCTCGGGACTAGCGGGAGGGTCGGATACGCAGTATTTT
CDR3 protein: CASSSGLAGGSDTQYF

D gene: .
V gene: TRBV2
CDR3 length: 14
J gene: TRBJ1-1
clone size: .
CDR3 DNA: TGTGCCAGCAGTGAATCGGGGGGCCACACTGAAGCTTTCTTT
CDR3 protein: CASSESGGHTEAFF

D gene: TRBD2
V gene: TRBV29-1
CDR3 length: 16
J gene: TRBJ2-3
clone size: .
CDR3 DNA: TGCAGCGTTCGGTCGGTAGCGGGTGATAAGTCAGATACGCAGTATTTT
CDR3 protein: CSVRSVAGDKSDTQYF

D gene: .
V gene: TRBV28
CDR3 length: 12
J gene: TRBJ1-4
clone size: .
CDR3 DNA: TGTGCCAGCAGTCCGAGGCTGGCAAAACTGTTTTTT
CDR3 protein: CASSPRLAKLFF

D gene: TRBD2
V gene: TRBV28
CDR3 length: 15
J gene: TRBJ2-1
clone size: .
CDR3 DNA: TGTGCCAGCAGTCCCCCCGGGACTAGCGGGCATGAGCAGTTCTTC
CDR3 protein: CASSPPGTSGHEQFF

D gene: TRBD1
V gene: TRBV27
CDR3 length: 16
J gene: TRBJ2-7
clone size: .
CDR3 DNA: TGTGCCAGCAGTTTATTAGGACAGGGGAGGACCTACGAGCAGTACTTC
CDR3 protein: CASSLLGQGRTYEQYF

D gene: TRBD1
V gene: TRBV10-3
CDR3 length: 15
J gene: TRBJ1-5
clone size: .
CDR3 DNA: TGTGCCATCAGTGAGAGGGCAGGGGGCGGGGAGCCCCAGCATTTT
CDR3 protein: CAISERAGGGEPQHF

D gene: TRBD1
V gene: TRBV11-2
CDR3 length: 13
J gene: TRBJ2-7
clone size: .
CDR3 DNA: TGTGCCAGCAGGACGACAGGGGGCGCCGAGCAGTACTTC
CDR3 protein: CASRTTGGAEQYF

D gene: TRBD1
V gene: TRBV4-1
CDR3 length: 16
J gene: TRBJ1-2
clone size: .
CDR3 DNA: TGCGCCAGCAGCCAGATCCCGACAGGGTTAACAACTGGCTACACCTTC
CDR3 protein: CASSQIPTGLTTGYTF

D gene: TRBD2
V gene: TRBV6-1
CDR3 length: 15
J gene: TRBJ2-5
clone size: .
CDR3 DNA: TGTGCCAGCAGCGAACCTCTAGCGGGAACAGAGACCCAGTACTTC
CDR3 protein: CASSEPLAGTETQYF

D gene: TRBD2
V gene: TRBV9
CDR3 length: 13
J gene: TRBJ2-7
clone size: .
CDR3 DNA: TGTGCCAGCAGTCGGGGCGGGGGCTACGAGCAGTACTTC
CDR3 protein: CASSRGGGYEQYF

D gene: TRBD2
V gene: TRBV7-9
CDR3 length: 16
J gene: TRBJ2-1
clone size: few
CDR3 DNA: TGTTCCAGCAGCCCCTCACTAGCGGGAACCTACAATGAGCAGTTCTTC
CDR3 protein: CSSSPSLAGTYNEQFF

D gene: .
V gene: TRBV2
CDR3 length: 13
J gene: TRBJ2-2
clone size: .
CDR3 DNA: TGTGCCAGCAGCCTAGATATCACCGGGGAGCTGTTTTTT
CDR3 protein: CASSLDITGELFF

D gene: .
V gene: TRBV2
CDR3 length: 13
J gene: TRBJ1-1
clone size: .
CDR3 DNA: TGTGCCAGCACCGTCAGGGTGGGCACTGAAGCTTTCTTT
CDR3 protein: CASTVRVGTEAFF

D gene: TRBD2
V gene: TRBV7-9
CDR3 length: 19
J gene: TRBJ2-3
clone size: few
CDR3 DNA: TGTGCCAGCAGCTATCGTCCAATCCACGGGAGGCGGGGCACAGATACGCAGTATTTT
CDR3 protein: CASSYRPIHGRRGTDTQYF

D gene: .
V gene: TRBV9
CDR3 length: 18
J gene: TRBJ1-6
clone size: .
CDR3 DNA: TGTGCCAGCAGCGGGAAACCGACGCGGAGGTCCTATAATTCACCCCTCCACTTT
CDR3 protein: CASSGKPTRRSYNSPLHF

D gene: .
V gene: TRBV5-5
CDR3 length: 14
J gene: TRBJ2-7
clone size: few
CDR3 DNA: TGTGCCAGCAGCTTTGGCGGGGGCGGGAGAGAGAGCCGCTTC
CDR3 protein: CASSFGGGGRESRF

D gene: .
V gene: TRBV19
CDR3 length: 16
J gene: TRBJ2-4
clone size: .
CDR3 DNA: TGTGCCAGTAGTATTGGGCAGGGGAGATCCAAAAACATTCAGTACTTC
CDR3 protein: CASSIGQGRSKNIQYF

D gene: TRBD2
V gene: TRBV5-1
CDR3 length: 16
J gene: TRBJ2-7
clone size: .
CDR3 DNA: TGCGCCAGCAGCTTGGAGCCGGGAGGCACTTCCTACGAGCAGTACTTC
CDR3 protein: CASSLEPGGTSYEQYF

D gene: .
V gene: TRBV7-8
CDR3 length: 14
J gene: TRBJ2-2
clone size: .
CDR3 DNA: TGTGCCAGCAGCCCACGGGATTTCGCCGGGGAGCTGTTTTTT
CDR3 protein: CASSPRDFAGELFF

D gene: TRBD1
V gene: TRBV25-1
CDR3 length: 16
J gene: TRBJ1-3
clone size: .
CDR3 DNA: TGTGCCAGCAGTGGGGGACAGGAAATCTCTGGAAACACCATATATTTT
CDR3 protein: CASSGGQEISGNTIYF

D gene: TRBD2
V gene: TRBV10-1
CDR3 length: 18
J gene: TRBJ2-1
clone size: .
CDR3 DNA: TGCGCCAGCAGTCCGGGACTAGCGGGGGCCAGCTCCTACAATGAGCAGTTCTTC
CDR3 protein: CASSPGLAGASSYNEQFF

D gene: .
V gene: TRBV30
CDR3 length: 12
J gene: TRBJ2-3
clone size: .
CDR3 DNA: TGTGCCTGGGGCCCCAGCACAGATACGCAGTATTTT
CDR3 protein: CAWGPSTDTQYF

D gene: TRBD1
V gene: TRBV7-9
CDR3 length: 15
J gene: TRBJ1-2
clone size: .
CDR3 DNA: TGTTCCAGCAGACCAGGGGGGCGGGTTCACTATGGCTACACCTTC
CDR3 protein: CSSRPGGRVHYGYTF

D gene: .
V gene: TRBV7-8
CDR3 length: 16
J gene: TRBJ2-1
clone size: .
CDR3 DNA: TGTGCCAGCAGCTTCACCCCAAAGACGGGAAGGAATGAGCAGTTCTTC
CDR3 protein: CASSFTPKTGRNEQFF

D gene: TRBD2
V gene: TRBV6-6
CDR3 length: 15
J gene: TRBJ2-2
clone size: .
CDR3 DNA: TGTGCCAGCCGACCATCTAGCGGACAAGGCGGGGAGCTGTTTTTT
CDR3 protein: CASRPSSGQGGELFF

D gene: .
V gene: TRBV6-1
CDR3 length: 15
J gene: TRBJ1-3
clone size: .
CDR3 DNA: TGTGCCAGCAGCGTCGACAGGAGCTCTGGAAACACCATATATTTT
CDR3 protein: CASSVDRSSGNTIYF

D gene: .
V gene: TRBV5-1
CDR3 length: 15
J gene: TRBJ1-6
clone size: .
CDR3 DNA: TGCGCCAGCAGACTCACAGGCTCCTATAATTCACCCCTCCACTTT
CDR3 protein: CASRLTGSYNSPLHF

D gene: .
V gene: TRBV10-3
CDR3 length: 14
J gene: TRBJ2-7
clone size: .
CDR3 DNA: TGTGCCATCAGTGAAAAAGGGAGTAACTACGAGCAGTACTTC
CDR3 protein: CAISEKGSNYEQYF

D gene: TRBD2
V gene: TRBV6-1
CDR3 length: 14
J gene: TRBJ2-2
clone size: .
CDR3 DNA: TGTGCCAGCGAGCGGGAGCTGGACACCGGGGAGCTGTTTTTT
CDR3 protein: CASERELDTGELFF

D gene: TRBD2
V gene: TRBV10-3
CDR3 length: 15
J gene: TRBJ2-5
clone size: .
CDR3 DNA: TGTGCCATCAGTGATCTGGGCGGGAGGAAAGAGACCCAGTACTTC
CDR3 protein: CAISDLGGRKETQYF

D gene: TRBD1
V gene: TRBV6-1
CDR3 length: 17
J gene: TRBJ1-5
clone size: .
CDR3 DNA: TGTGCCAGCAGTGAAGCACAGGGGAAGGGTGGCAATCAGCCCCAGCATTTT
CDR3 protein: CASSEAQGKGGNQPQHF